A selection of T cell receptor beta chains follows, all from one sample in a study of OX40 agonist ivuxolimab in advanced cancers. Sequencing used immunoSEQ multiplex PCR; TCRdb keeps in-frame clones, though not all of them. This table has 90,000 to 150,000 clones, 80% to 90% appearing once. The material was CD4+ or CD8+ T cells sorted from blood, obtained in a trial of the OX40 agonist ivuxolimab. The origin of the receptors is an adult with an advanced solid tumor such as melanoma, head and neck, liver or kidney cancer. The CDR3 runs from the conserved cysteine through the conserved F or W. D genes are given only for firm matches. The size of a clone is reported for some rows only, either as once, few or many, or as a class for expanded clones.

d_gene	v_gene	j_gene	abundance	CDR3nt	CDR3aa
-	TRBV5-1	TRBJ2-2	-	TGCGCCAGCAGCTTGGCCAGGGGGGGACAGACCACCGGGGAGCTGTTTTTT	CASSLARGGQTTGELFF
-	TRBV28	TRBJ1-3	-	TGTGCCAGCAGTTGGGACGTCCTCTCTGGAAACACCATATATTTT	CASSWDVLSGNTIYF
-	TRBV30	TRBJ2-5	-	TGTGCCTGGAGTGTAGGTCTACAAGAGACCCAGTACTTC	CAWSVGLQETQYF
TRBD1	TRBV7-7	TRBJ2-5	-	TGTGCCAGCAGTTTGCAACAGGGGGTACAAGAGACCCAGTACTTC	CASSLQQGVQETQYF
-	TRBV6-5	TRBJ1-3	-	TGTGCCAGCAGTTACCAGGGGAAGGGTGGAAACACCATATATTTT	CASSYQGKGGNTIYF
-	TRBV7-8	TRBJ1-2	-	TGTGCCAGCAGCTTATTTGTCGAGTGGGGAGGCTACACCTTC	CASSLFVEWGGYTF
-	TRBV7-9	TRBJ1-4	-	TGTGCCAGCAGCTCAATCGCGGGAAAACTGTTTTTT	CASSSIAGKLFF
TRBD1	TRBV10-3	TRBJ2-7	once	TGTGCCATCAGTTTGGGAGGAGACAGGGGCTACGAGCAGTACTTC	CAISLGGDRGYEQYF
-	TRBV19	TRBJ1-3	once	TGTGCCGGGGGAATACCTGGAAACACCATATATTTT	CAGGIPGNTIYF
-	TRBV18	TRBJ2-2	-	TGTGCCAGCCGACTCCCCCGAGCCACCGGGGAGCTGTTTTTT	CASRLPRATGELFF
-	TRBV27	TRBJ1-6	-	TGTGCCAGCAGTTGGGGGAGTAATTCACCCCTCCACTTT	CASSWGSNSPLHF
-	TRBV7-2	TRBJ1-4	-	TGTGCCAGCAGCTTAAGGGTAGGCGATAGTGAAAAACTGTTTTTT	CASSLRVGDSEKLFF
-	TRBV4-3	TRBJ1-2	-	TGCGCCAGCAGCCAAGATATCGGAGGTTTTTATGGCTACACCTTC	CASSQDIGGFYGYTF
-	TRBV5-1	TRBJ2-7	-	TGCGCCAGCAGCTTGGGCCCAGGCGGGGCCTCCTACGAGCAGTACTTC	CASSLGPGGASYEQYF
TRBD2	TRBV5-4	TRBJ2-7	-	TGTGCCAGCAGCTTAGCGGGGTACTCTATCTCCTACGAGCAGTACTTC	CASSLAGYSISYEQYF
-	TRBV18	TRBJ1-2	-	TGTGCCAGCTCACAAGGAGTCCACTATGGCTACACCTTC	CASSQGVHYGYTF
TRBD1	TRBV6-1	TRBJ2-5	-	TGTGCCAGCGGGGCCCGGGACAGAGGAGAGACCCAGTACTTC	CASGARDRGETQYF
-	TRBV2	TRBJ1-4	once	TGTGCCAGCATTTTAACAGTCAATGAAAAACTGTTTTTT	CASILTVNEKLFF
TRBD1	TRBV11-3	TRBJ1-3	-	TGTGCCAGCAGCCACCGACAGGGGTCAGGGGTCTTGGGCGGTGGAAACACCATATATTTT	CASSHRQGSGVLGGGNTIYF
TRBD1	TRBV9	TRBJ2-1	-	TGTGCCAGCAGCGTATCAGGGGGACCCTACAATGAGCAGTTCTTC	CASSVSGGPYNEQFF
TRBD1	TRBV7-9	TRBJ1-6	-	TGTGCCAGCAGCATCACAGGGGTCACCTATAATTCACCCCTCCACTTT	CASSITGVTYNSPLHF
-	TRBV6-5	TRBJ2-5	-	TGTGCCAGCAGAGATGGGGGAGAGACCCAGTACTTC	CASRDGGETQYF
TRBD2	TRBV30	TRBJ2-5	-	TGTGCCTGGGGTCTAGCGGGCCCAACCCAGTACTTC	CAWGLAGPTQYF
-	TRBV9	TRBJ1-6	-	TGTGCCAGCCGGGACAATAATAATTCACCCCTCCACTTT	CASRDNNNSPLHF
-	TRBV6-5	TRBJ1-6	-	TGTGCCAGCAGTTACTCTAATTCACCCCTCCACTTT	CASSYSNSPLHF
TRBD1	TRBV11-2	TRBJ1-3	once	TGTGCCAGCAGGGGACAGACCTCTGGAAACACCATATATTTT	CASRGQTSGNTIYF
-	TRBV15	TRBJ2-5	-	TGTGCCACCAGCCCAGGGGGAGGACAGCGGCAAGAGACCCAGTACTTC	CATSPGGGQRQETQYF
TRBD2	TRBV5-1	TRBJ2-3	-	TGCGCCAGCAGCTCCACTAGCGGGGGGGCAGTAGCGGATACGCAGTATTTT	CASSSTSGGAVADTQYF
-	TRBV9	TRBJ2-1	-	TGTGCCAGCAGCGTAGGATGGAGCGTCTTCTCCTACAATGAGCAGTTCTTC	CASSVGWSVFSYNEQFF
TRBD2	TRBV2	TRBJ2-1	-	TGTGCCAGCAGCTTCCAGCGGGGGCCTTACAATGAGCAGTTCTTC	CASSFQRGPYNEQFF
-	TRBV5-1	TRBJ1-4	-	TGCGCCAGCAGCCCGACAGGCGATTCTAATGAAAAACTGTTTTTT	CASSPTGDSNEKLFF
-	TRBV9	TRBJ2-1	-	TGTGCCAGCAGCGTAGGTGGAGGCTCATCAGTGGTTGAGCAGTTCTTC	CASSVGGGSSVVEQFF
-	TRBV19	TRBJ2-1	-	TGTGCCAGTACCACCGACGGCAGAGACTACAATGAGCAGTTCTTC	CASTTDGRDYNEQFF
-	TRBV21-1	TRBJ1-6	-	TGTGCCAGCAGCCAGGGACAAGGGCATTCACCCCTCCACTTT	CASSQGQGHSPLHF
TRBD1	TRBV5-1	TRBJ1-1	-	TGCGCCAGCAGCCTGGGACAGCCGAACACTGAAGCTTTCTTT	CASSLGQPNTEAFF
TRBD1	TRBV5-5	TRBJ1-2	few	TGTGCCAGCAGCTTGACAGGGGTGAACTATGGCTACACCTTC	CASSLTGVNYGYTF
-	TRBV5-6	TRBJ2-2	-	TGTGCCAGCAGCTTGCAACTAGTAGACACCGGGGAGCTGTTTTTT	CASSLQLVDTGELFF
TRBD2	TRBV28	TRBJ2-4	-	TGTGCCAGCAGTGATCAAAGCGGGGGCGGGAACATTCAGTACTTC	CASSDQSGGGNIQYF
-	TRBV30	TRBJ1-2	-	TGTGCCTGGAGTGTATCGGGGCAGGGGTATGGCTACACCTTC	CAWSVSGQGYGYTF
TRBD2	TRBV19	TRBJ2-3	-	TGTGCCAGTAGTATTTCGAGGCGGGGGGGCCTTGACACAGATACGCAGTATTTT	CASSISRRGGLDTDTQYF
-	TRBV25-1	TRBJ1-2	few	TGTGCCAGCAGTGGGGGGGTAGGCTACACCTTC	CASSGGVGYTF
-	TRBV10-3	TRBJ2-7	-	TGTGCCATCGGGAAAGAAGTCCCGGGAGAGCAGTACTTC	CAIGKEVPGEQYF
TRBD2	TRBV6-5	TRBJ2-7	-	TGTGCCAGCAGTTACTCGTGGACTAGAGACGAGCAGTACTTC	CASSYSWTRDEQYF
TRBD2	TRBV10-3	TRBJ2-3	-	TGTGCCATCAGTGATTTTACTAGCGGTAGCACAGATACGCAGTATTTT	CAISDFTSGSTDTQYF
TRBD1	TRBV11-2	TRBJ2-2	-	TGTGCCAGCAGCGACGGGACAGGGTCCACCGGGGAGCTGTTTTTT	CASSDGTGSTGELFF
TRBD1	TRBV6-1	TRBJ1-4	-	TGTGCCAGCAGTGAAGCGGACAGGGTTTATGAAAAACTGTTTTTT	CASSEADRVYEKLFF